This TCR beta chain derives from a study of blood T cell repertoires in COVID-19. In the study overall: From T cells, B-cell-depleted T cells, or PBMCs came the material, which was cDNA or gDNA.

Assay: immunoSEQ multiplex PCR; the TCRdb copy retains only in-frame clones and omits some. Here the sample spans about 480,000 clones, around 89% being singletons. The CDR3 consists of 15 residues. Germline V CDR1 and CDR2: SGHRS, YFSETQ. Deletions cut 2 bases from V and 5 bases from J, with 13 bases between. Participants came from fewer than 25 US areas, aged about 18 to 95 years. Which cohort a participant joined came from the clinical history participants gave. The J gene is TRBJ1-4, the V gene TRBV5-1; D ambiguous. The material sequenced was PBMCs or T cells enriched from blood (not recorded which). This receptor was obtained from a woman between 40 and 55 years old who had recovered from COVID-19. The CDR3 sequence is CASSFKGPGNEKLFF. CDR3 coding DNA: TGCGCCAGCAGCTTTAAAGGACCGGGAAATGAAAAACTGTTTTTT.